The 2 T cell receptor beta chains reported below all come from one sample, sequenced in a study of high-grade serous ovarian cancer treatment subgroups. This table comes from immunoSEQ multiplex PCR, and its TCRdb copy is limited to in-frame clones, with some not included. The sample contains approximately 4,000 clones, roughly 80% of which appear only once. The tumor samples were collected prior to definitive surgery or chemotherapy. The sequencing input was tumor tissue. These receptors all come from a human donor with high-grade serous ovarian cancer.

CDR3 sequence (DNA): TGTGCCAGCAGCTCCGGACTAGCGGGAGGCTCGTTCTTC. Translation gives CASSSGLAGGSFF. The rearrangement links TRBV7-9 to TRBJ2-1; TRBD2 matches at 14 bases. Trimming took 4 bases from V and 15 from J; bases not matched to a gene: 5. The length of the CDR3 is 13 residues. Germline CDR1 SEHNR, CDR2 FQNEAQ (reference sequence).

V gene TRBV7-9 combines with J gene TRBJ2-3, with TRBD2 matching 13 bases. The CDR3 loop spans 18 amino acids. Germline CDR1 SEHNR, CDR2 FQNEAQ (reference sequence). After removal of 1 base from V and 2 bases from J, the junction contained 6 bases not matched to a gene. As DNA, the CDR3 is TGTGCCAGCAGCTTAGTGGTACTAGCGGGAGGGGACACAGATACGCAGTATTTT. It is translated as CASSLVVLAGGDTDTQYF.